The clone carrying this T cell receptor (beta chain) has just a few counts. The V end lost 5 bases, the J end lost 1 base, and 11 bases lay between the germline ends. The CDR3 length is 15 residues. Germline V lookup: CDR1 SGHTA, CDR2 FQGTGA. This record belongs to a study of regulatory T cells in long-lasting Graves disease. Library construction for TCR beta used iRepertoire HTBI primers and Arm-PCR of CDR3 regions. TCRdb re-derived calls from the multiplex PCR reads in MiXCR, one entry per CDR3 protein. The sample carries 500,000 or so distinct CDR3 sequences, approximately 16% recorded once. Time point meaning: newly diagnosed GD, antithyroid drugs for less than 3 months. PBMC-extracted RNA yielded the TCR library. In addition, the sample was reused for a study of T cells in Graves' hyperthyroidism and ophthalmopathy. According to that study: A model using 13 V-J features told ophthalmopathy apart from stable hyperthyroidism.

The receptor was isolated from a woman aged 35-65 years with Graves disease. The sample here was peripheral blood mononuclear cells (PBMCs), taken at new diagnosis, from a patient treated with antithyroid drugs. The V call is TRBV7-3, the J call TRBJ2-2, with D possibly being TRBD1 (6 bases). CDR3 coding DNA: TGTGCCAGCAGCCCAAAACAGGGGAACACCGGGGAGCTGTTTTTT. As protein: CASSPKQGNTGELFF.